Below, 24 T cell receptor beta chains from the same sample are listed, as sequenced in a study of beta chain features in type 1 diabetes. The study, taken as a whole, reports: In every one of the four CD4+ subsets, TCRB CDR3s were moderately but significantly shorter in Type 1 diabetes patients.

Investigators reverse transcribed all isolated RNA, so they sequenced expressed TCRB transcripts. This table comes from immunoSEQ multiplex PCR, and its TCRdb copy is limited to in-frame clones, with some not included. The repertoire holds a few hundred thousand clones, with around 10% as singletons. These receptors' antigens are unknown. The source material was central memory CD4+ T cells from blood. The receptors come from a man younger than 40 with type 1 diabetes.

This clone was observed a handful of times. The V and J genes are TRBV29-1 and TRBJ2-3, with no clear D. There are 13 residues in the CDR3. The germline V and J ends were trimmed by 4 bases and 2 bases, with 10 bases remaining between them. CDR1 is SQVTM, CDR2 ANQGSEA, per germline. The CDR3 region is CSVGGRTTDTQYF. Written as DNA, the CDR3 is TGCAGCGTTGGAGGTCGAACCACAGATACGCAGTATTTT.

This chain joins TRBV7-2 and TRBJ2-2; D ambiguous. The CDR3 has 13 amino acids. V dropped 5 bases and J dropped 6 bases, with 10 bases sitting between them. The germline V gene encodes CDR1 SGHTA and CDR2 FQGNSA. The CDR3 here is CASSHTSAGELFF. In nucleotides, the CDR3 is TGTGCCAGCAGCCACACCTCGGCCGGGGAGCTGTTTTTT.

This clone occurred a few times. The chain couples TRBV7-2 to TRBJ1-2; the D is unclear. The germline V gene has CDR1 SGHTA and CDR2 FQGNSA. V was trimmed by 3 bases and J by 8 bases, leaving 7 bases between them. This CDR3 is built from 11 residues. The CDR3 region has the DNA TGTGCCAGCAGCTTGGTAGACGGCTACACCTTC. Translation: CASSLVDGYTF.

A few counts support this clone. The chain links TRBV29-1 to TRBJ2-3, with TRBD2 as a possible D gene (5 bases). This CDR3 is 13 amino acids long. Germline values: CDR1 SQVTM, CDR2 ANQGSEA. V was pared by 4 bases and J by 0 bases, with 8 bases between. CDR3 amino acids: CSVGGYSTDTQYF. The CDR3 DNA follows: TGCAGCGTTGGAGGGTACAGCACAGATACGCAGTATTTT.

The V gene is TRBV4-2, the J gene TRBJ1-1; D gene unclear. This CDR3 contains 14 residues. V was pared by 5 bases and J by 4 bases, with 14 bases between. Germline V gives CDR1 LGHNA, CDR2 YNFKEQ. In DNA form, the CDR3 reads TGTGCCAGCAGCATCCAAATAGGTGGCACTGAAGCTTTCTTT. It specifies CASSIQIGGTEAFF.

This clone was seen more than once but under ten times. The chain combines TRBV19 with TRBJ2-7; a possible D gene is TRBD2 (6 bases). CDR1 is LNHDA, CDR2 SQIVND, per germline (reference sequence). Trimming left V 6 bases short and J 3 bases short, with 18 bases between. This CDR3 comprises 15 residues. As DNA, the CDR3 is TGTGCCAGTAGACGACTAGGCGGGACGATCTACGAGCAGTACTTC. Amino acids: CASRRLGGTIYEQYF. Full variable domain (rest looked up from reference TRBV19 and TRBJ2-7): DGGITQSPKYLFRKEGQNVTLSCEQNLNHDAMYWYRQDPGQGLRLIYYSQIVNDFQKGDIAEGYSVSREKKESFPLTVTSAQKNPTAFYLCASRRLGGTIYEQYFGPGTRLTVT.

V is TRBV2 and J is TRBJ1-2; D gene unclear. The CDR3 is 14 amino acids. Trimming removed 4 bases from V and 2 bases from J, with 11 bases in between. The V gene's germline CDR1 is SNHLY and CDR2 FYNNEI. The DNA of the CDR3 is TGTGCCAGCAGTGGCGGAGGGATGAACTATGGCTACACCTTC. Protein sequence: CASSGGGMNYGYTF.

This clone has a handful of counts. This rearrangement joins TRBV5-1 to TRBJ1-2; TRBD1 aligns across 7 bases. The trim removed 5 bases at V and 4 bases at J, leaving 8 bases unmatched. The CDR3 covers 14 residues. CDR1 is SGHRS and CDR2 is YFSETQ in the germline V gene. As DNA, the CDR3 is TGCGCCAGCAGGGCTGAACAGGGGACCTATGGCTACACCTTC. Its protein is CASRAEQGTYGYTF. Variable domain in full (rest from reference TRBV5-1 and TRBJ1-2): KAGVTQTPRYLIKTRGQQVTLSCSPISGHRSVSWYQQTPGQGLQFLFEYFSETQRNKGNFPGRFSGRQFSNSRSEMNVSTLELGDSALYLCASRAEQGTYGYTFGSGTRLTVV.

J is TRBJ1-1 and V is TRBV28, with TRBD1 matching over 8 bases. The CDR3 totals 14 residues. From germline, CDR1 is MDHEN and CDR2 SYDVKM. Trimming took 6 bases from V and 7 from J; bases not matched to a gene: 10. The CDR3 region is CASRSGQGWVEAFF. Written as DNA, the CDR3 is TGTGCCAGCAGGTCTGGACAGGGTTGGGTTGAAGCTTTCTTT. The variable domain in full, completed from reference TRBV28 and TRBJ1-1, reads DVKVTQSSRYLVKRTGEKVFLECVQDMDHENMFWYRQDPGLGLRLIYFSYDVKMKEKGDIPEGYSVSREKKERFSLILESASTNQTSMYLCASRSGQGWVEAFFGQGTRLTVV.

This clone was seen more than once but under ten times. This sequence joins TRBV18 and TRBJ2-1, with 12 bases aligning to TRBD2. V lost 3 bases to trimming and J lost 10 bases; unmatched junction nucleotides: 1. The length of the CDR3 is 13 residues. In germline, CDR1 is KGHSH, CDR2 LQKENI. The CDR3 loop is CASSPLAGGEQFF. In nucleotides, the CDR3 is TGTGCCAGCTCACCGCTAGCGGGAGGGGAGCAGTTCTTC.

The chain recombines TRBV5-1 with TRBJ1-1, with 7 nucleotides matching TRBD1. The V gene end was trimmed by 4 bases and the J gene end by 4 bases; junction bases not matched to a gene: 4. The CDR3 has 13 amino acids. CDR1 and CDR2 (germline): SGHRS, YFSETQ. The CDR3 region is CASSKGQATEAFF. In nucleotides, the CDR3 is TGCGCCAGCAGCAAAGGACAGGCCACTGAAGCTTTCTTT.

Many counts were recorded for this clone. The chain links TRBV6-1 to TRBJ2-4; D is possibly TRBD2 (6 bases). V was trimmed by 7 bases and J by 3 bases, leaving 10 bases between them. Per the germline V gene, CDR1 is MNHNS and CDR2 is SASEGT. The CDR3 loop spans 13 amino acids. CDR3 protein: CASMEGGKNIQYF. The CDR3, as DNA: TGTGCCAGCATGGAGGGAGGCAAAAACATTCAGTACTTC.

Worth noting for this clone: Other DNA sequences of this sample code for an identical CDR3. J is TRBJ2-5 and V is TRBV9; D may be TRBD1 (5 bases). The V end lost 2 bases, the J end lost 5 bases, and 10 bases lay between the germline ends. Germline loops: CDR1 SGDLS, CDR2 YYNGEE. This CDR3 is built from 13 residues. CDR3 DNA: TGTGCCAGCAGCGTTAATCCAGGGGAGACCCAGTACTTC. This gives the protein CASSVNPGETQYF. Variable domain in full (rest from reference TRBV9 and TRBJ2-5): DSGVTQTPKHLITATGQRVTLRCSPRSGDLSVYWYQQSLDQGLQFLIQYYNGEERAKGNILERFSAQQFPDLHSELNLSSLELGDSALYFCASSVNPGETQYFGPGTRLLVL.

This clone came up many times. J is TRBJ2-1 and V is TRBV28; no clear D. CDR1 is MDHEN, CDR2 SYDVKM, per germline. CDR3 size: 11 residues. The V end was cut by 8 bases, the J end by 4 bases, with 6 bases between. DNA of the CDR3: TGTGCCAGCGGCCGGTACAATGAGCAGTTCTTC. This sequence encodes CASGRYNEQFF.

The chain joins TRBV27 to TRBJ2-7; TRBD1 is a possible D gene (6 bases). Germline lookup yields CDR1 MNHEY and CDR2 SMNVEV (reference sequence). The CDR3 extends over 15 amino acids. The V end lost 8 bases, the J end lost 5 bases, and 22 bases lay between the germline ends. This CDR3 is CASRKRAVGGDEQYF. DNA of the CDR3: TGTGCCAGCCGCAAAAGGGCAGTAGGGGGTGACGAGCAGTACTTC.

This clone has only a few counts. CDR3 coding DNA: TGTGCCAGTAGAACCCCTGGGGGGGCTTGGGGCACAGATACGCAGTATTTT. Translation: CASRTPGGAWGTDTQYF. The rearrangement joins TRBV19 to TRBJ2-3, with D tentatively TRBD2 (7 bases). CDR3 size: 17 residues. Trimming shortened V by 6 bases and J by 1 base, and 20 bases separated the two germline ends. CDR1 LNHDA and CDR2 SQIVND come from the germline V gene (reference sequence).

The rearrangement uses TRBV2 and TRBJ2-3; D remains unclear. The length of the CDR3 is 12 residues. Trimming stripped 6 bases from V and 4 bases from J, with 8 bases between. Germline-derived CDR1 and CDR2 are SNHLY and FYNNEI. CDR3: CASSFLADTQYF. CDR3 DNA: TGTGCCAGCAGCTTCTTAGCAGATACGCAGTATTTT.

The rearrangement joins TRBV6-6 to TRBJ1-2; D is ambiguous. The CDR3 contains 15 residues. Germline V gene data show CDR1 as MNHNY and CDR2 as SVGAGI (reference sequence). V was shortened by 3 bases and J by 4 bases, with 15 bases between the two germline ends. The CDR3 sequence: CASSYRTEAPYGYTF. In DNA form, the CDR3 reads TGTGCCAGCAGTTATCGGACCGAGGCTCCCTATGGCTACACCTTC.

This clone was observed once. This sequence joins TRBV27 and TRBJ1-1; no firm D call. The CDR3 runs 15 residues. From germline, CDR1 is MNHEY and CDR2 SMNVEV (reference sequence). V gave up 1 base and J gave up 4 bases, with 13 bases separating them. CDR3 loop: CASSLLSSSPTEAFF. The CDR3 DNA is TGTGCCAGCAGTTTATTAAGCTCCTCCCCCACTGAAGCTTTCTTT.

The V and J genes are TRBV7-9 and TRBJ2-2; TRBD1 is a possible D gene (6 bases). The V end was cut by 6 bases, the J end by 0 bases, with 8 bases between. The CDR3 length is 14 residues. Germline lookup yields CDR1 SEHNR and CDR2 FQNEAQ (reference sequence). This CDR3 reads CASRWTANTGELFF. In nucleotides, the CDR3 is TGTGCCAGCAGGTGGACAGCGAACACCGGGGAGCTGTTTTTT.

This clone was found a few times. The DNA of the CDR3 is TGTGCCAGCAGCCTCCTACCGGTAGGGAGCACGCAGTATTTT. Translation: CASSLLPVGSTQYF. V usage is TRBV14 and J usage is TRBJ2-3, with D perhaps matching TRBD2 (5 bases). Trimming left V 4 bases short and J 9 bases short, with 17 bases between. The CDR3 loop spans 14 amino acids. Germline assignment: CDR1 SGHDN and CDR2 FVKESK.

This clone was seen more than once but under ten times. The rearrangement links TRBV5-1 to TRBJ2-1; tentative D call: TRBD1 (5 bases). The CDR3 length is 15 residues. Trimming removed 4 bases at V and 9 bases at J, with 20 bases between. From germline, CDR1 is SGHRS and CDR2 YFSETQ. DNA for the CDR3: TGCGCCAGCAGCCTTGACGCAGGGATCGCCGGTGAGCAGTTCTTC. Amino acid sequence: CASSLDAGIAGEQFF. Drawing the rest from reference TRBV5-1 and TRBJ2-1, the complete variable domain is KAGVTQTPRYLIKTRGQQVTLSCSPISGHRSVSWYQQTPGQGLQFLFEYFSETQRNKGNFPGRFSGRQFSNSRSEMNVSTLELGDSALYLCASSLDAGIAGEQFFGPGTRLTVL.

This clone was recorded a few times. At one end, the junction sequence differs from germline, possibly due to a read error. The chain employs TRBV6-1 and TRBJ2-5; 8 positions match TRBD1. This CDR3 contains 16 residues. The V gene's germline CDR1 is MNHNS and CDR2 SASEGT. CDR3: CAISESLARGLETQYF. The CDR3, as DNA: TGTGCCATCAGTGAGTCGCTGGCCAGGGGGCTAGAGACCCAGTACTTC.

In this sample, this clone turned up a few times. The chain recombines TRBV7-2 with TRBJ2-7; D gene uncertain. From germline, CDR1 is SGHTA and CDR2 FQGNSA. The CDR3 is made up of 12 amino acids. The germline V and J ends were trimmed by 5 bases and 6 bases, with 11 bases remaining between them. CDR3 protein: CASSPNTLEQYF. CDR3 DNA: TGTGCCAGCAGCCCCAATACCCTCGAGCAGTACTTC.